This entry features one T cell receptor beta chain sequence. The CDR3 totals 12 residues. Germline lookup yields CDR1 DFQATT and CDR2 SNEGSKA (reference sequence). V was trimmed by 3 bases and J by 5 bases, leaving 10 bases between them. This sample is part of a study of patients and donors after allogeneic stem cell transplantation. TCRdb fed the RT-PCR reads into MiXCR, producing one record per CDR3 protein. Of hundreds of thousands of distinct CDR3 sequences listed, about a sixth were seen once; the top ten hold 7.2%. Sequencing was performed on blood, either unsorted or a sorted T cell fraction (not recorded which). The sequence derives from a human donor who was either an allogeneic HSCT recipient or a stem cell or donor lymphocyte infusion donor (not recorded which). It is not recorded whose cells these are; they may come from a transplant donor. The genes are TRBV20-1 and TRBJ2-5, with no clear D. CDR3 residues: CSARFLLETQYF. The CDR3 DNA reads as TGCAGTGCTAGGTTCTTGTTGGAGACCCAGTACTTC.